This TCR beta chain was recovered during a study of blood T cell repertoires in COVID-19. Study context: Acute and convalescent COVID-19 specimens originated in the United States, Italy and Spain. Nucleic acid was either cDNA or gDNA, and it came from T cells, B-cell-depleted T cells, or PBMCs.

CDR3 length: 15 residues. Trimming took off 10 bases at V and 4 bases at J, with 19 bases between the two ends. The V gene's germline CDR1 is MNHEY and CDR2 SMNVEV (reference sequence). In the authors' methods: Nucleated cell number was recorded as an estimate derived from reference gene primer amplification. Some clones are missing from TCRdb's copy, which holds only in-frame ones; the method was immunoSEQ multiplex PCR. The V and J calls and clone size come from that table; D and trimming were worked out from the DNA. The table has a few hundred thousand clones, about 85% seen once; the top ten hold around 3.4%.

The origin of this receptor is a woman in her late teens or twenties with acute or convalescent COVID-19. The V gene is TRBV27, the J gene TRBJ2-2; D may be TRBD2 (8 bases). The specimen sequenced was peripheral blood. CDR3 bases: TGTGCCACCCGCGGGGGGACAGATCTCACCGGGGAGCTGTTTTTT. This translates into CATRGGTDLTGELFF.